Shown below are 2 T cell receptor beta chains from a single sample sequenced in a study of identical twins. From the 5' RACE reads, TCRdb called clonotypes with MiXCR, one entry per CDR3 protein. The table has 260,000 or so distinct CDR3 sequences, 7.5% seen once. These data were also filed under a second study, of yellow fever vaccine responses in identical twins.

Specimen: CD8+ T cells sorted from blood. These receptors were taken from a woman aged 18 to 35 in good health.

In its sample, this clonotype was seen many times. The V call is TRBV4-1, the J call TRBJ1-3; D is undetermined. Trimming stripped 0 bases from V and 0 bases from J, with 9 bases between. Germline V lookup: CDR1 MGHRA, CDR2 YSYEKL. The CDR3 extends over 16 amino acids. This CDR3 is CASSQDLGTSGNTIYF. DNA of the CDR3: TGCGCCAGCAGCCAAGATTTGGGAACCTCTGGAAACACCATATATTTT.

This clonotype has just a few counts. V is TRBV10-3 and J is TRBJ2-3; tentative D call: TRBD1 (6 bases). Trimming took off 5 bases at V and 2 bases at J, with 11 bases between the two ends. Germline V CDR1 and CDR2: ENHRY, SYGVKD. The CDR3 sequence is 14 residues long. The CDR3 region has the DNA TGTGCCATCAGTCCGGACAGTATCACAGATACGCAGTATTTT. Protein product: CAISPDSITDTQYF.